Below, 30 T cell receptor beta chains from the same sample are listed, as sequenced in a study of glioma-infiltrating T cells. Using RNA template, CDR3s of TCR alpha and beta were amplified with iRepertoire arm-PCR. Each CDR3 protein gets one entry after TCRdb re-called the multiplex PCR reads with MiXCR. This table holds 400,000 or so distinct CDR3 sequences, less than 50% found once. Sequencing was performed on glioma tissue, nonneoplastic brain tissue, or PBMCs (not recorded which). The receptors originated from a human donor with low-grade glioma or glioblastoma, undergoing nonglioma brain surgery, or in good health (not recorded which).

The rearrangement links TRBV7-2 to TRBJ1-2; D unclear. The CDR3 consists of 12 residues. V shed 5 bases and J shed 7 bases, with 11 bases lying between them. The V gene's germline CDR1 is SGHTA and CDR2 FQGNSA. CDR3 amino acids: CASSEVGSGYTF. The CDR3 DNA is TGTGCCAGCAGCGAAGTCGGGTCTGGCTACACCTTC. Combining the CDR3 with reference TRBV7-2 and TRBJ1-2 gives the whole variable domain GAGVSQSPSNKVTEKGKDVELRCDPISGHTALYWYRQSLGQGLEFLIYFQGNSAPDKSGLPSDRFSAERTGGSVSTLTIQRTQQEDSAVYLCASSEVGSGYTFGSGTRLTVV.

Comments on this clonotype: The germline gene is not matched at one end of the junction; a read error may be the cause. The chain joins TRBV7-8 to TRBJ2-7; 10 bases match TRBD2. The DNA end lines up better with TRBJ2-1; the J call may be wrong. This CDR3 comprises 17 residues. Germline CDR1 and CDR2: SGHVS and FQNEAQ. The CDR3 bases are TGTGCCAGCAGCGCCCAGACTAGCGGGCGCTCCTACAATGATCAGTTCTTC. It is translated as CASSAQTSGRSYNDQFF.

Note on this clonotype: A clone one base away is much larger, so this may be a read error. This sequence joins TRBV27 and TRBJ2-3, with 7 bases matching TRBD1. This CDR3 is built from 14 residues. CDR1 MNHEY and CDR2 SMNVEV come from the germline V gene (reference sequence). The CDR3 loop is CASSLVGGEDTRYF. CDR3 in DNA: TGTGCCAGCAGTTTAGTAGGGGGCGAAGATACGCGGTATTTT.

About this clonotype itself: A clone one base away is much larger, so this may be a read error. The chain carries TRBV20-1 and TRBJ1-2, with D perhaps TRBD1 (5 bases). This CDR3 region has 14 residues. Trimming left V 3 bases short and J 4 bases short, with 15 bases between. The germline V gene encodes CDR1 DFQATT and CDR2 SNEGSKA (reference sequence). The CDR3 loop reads CSARVGSGGYGYTF. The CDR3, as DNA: TGCAGTGCTAGGGTTGGTTCCGGGGGCTATGGCTACACCTTC.

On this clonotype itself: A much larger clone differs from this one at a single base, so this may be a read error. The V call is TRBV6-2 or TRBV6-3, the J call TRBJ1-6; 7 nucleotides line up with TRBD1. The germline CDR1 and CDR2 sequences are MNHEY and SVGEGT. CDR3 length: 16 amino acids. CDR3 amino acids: CASSAPPDRMNSPLNF. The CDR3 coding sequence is TGTGCCAGCAGTGCCCCCCCGGACAGGATGAATTCACCCCTCAACTTT.

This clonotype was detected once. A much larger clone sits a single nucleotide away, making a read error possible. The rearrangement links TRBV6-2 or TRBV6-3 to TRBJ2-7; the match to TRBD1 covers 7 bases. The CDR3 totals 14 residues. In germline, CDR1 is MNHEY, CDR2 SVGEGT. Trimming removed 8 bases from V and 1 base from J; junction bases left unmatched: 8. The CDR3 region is CASRPGQPSYEQYF. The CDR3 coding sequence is TGTGCCAGCCGTCCGGGACAGCCTTCCTACGAGCAGTACTTC.

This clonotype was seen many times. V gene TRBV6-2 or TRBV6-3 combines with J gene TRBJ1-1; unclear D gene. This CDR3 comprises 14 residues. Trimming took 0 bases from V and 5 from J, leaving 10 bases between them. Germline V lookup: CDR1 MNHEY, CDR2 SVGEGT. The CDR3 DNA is TGTGCCAGCAGTTACTCGAGTCTAGGAACTGAAGCTTTCTTT. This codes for CASSYSSLGTEAFF.

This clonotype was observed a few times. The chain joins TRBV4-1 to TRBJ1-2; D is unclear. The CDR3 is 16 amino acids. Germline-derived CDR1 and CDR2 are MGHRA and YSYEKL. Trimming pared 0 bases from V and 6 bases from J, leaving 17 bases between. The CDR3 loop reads CASSQERQISVHGYTF. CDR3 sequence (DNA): TGCGCCAGCAGCCAAGAACGGCAGATCTCCGTCCATGGCTACACCTTC.

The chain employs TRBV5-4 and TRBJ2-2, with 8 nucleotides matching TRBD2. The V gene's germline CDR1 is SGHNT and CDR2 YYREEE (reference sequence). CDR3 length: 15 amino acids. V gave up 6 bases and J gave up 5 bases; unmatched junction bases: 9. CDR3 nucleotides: TGTGCCAGCAAAATAGCGGGAAGGAGGACCGGGGAGCTGTTTTTT. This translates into CASKIAGRRTGELFF.

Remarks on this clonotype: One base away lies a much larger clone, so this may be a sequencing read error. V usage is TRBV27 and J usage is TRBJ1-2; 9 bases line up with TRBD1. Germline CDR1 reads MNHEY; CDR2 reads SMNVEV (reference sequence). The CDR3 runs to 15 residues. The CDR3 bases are TGTGCCAGCAGTCTGACAGGGGGTAGGGGCTATGGCTTCACCTTC. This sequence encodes CASSLTGGRGYGFTF.

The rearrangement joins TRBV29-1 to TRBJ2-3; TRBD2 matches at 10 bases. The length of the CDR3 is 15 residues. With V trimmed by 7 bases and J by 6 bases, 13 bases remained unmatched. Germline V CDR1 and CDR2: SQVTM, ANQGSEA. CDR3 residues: CSGTTSGDGADTQYF. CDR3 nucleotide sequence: TGCAGCGGCACCACTAGCGGGGATGGGGCGGATACGCAGTATTTT.

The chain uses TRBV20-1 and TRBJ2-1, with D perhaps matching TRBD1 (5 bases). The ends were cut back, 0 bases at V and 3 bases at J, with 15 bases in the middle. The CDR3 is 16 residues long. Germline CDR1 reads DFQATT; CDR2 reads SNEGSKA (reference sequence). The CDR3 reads CSARDLGAPLYNEQFF. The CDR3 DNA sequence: TGCAGTGCTAGAGATCTTGGGGCTCCACTCTACAATGAGCAGTTCTTC.

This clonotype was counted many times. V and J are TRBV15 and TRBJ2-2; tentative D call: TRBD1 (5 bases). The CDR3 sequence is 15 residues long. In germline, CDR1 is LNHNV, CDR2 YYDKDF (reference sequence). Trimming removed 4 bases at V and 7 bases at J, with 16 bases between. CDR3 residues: CATSINQGLSGELFF. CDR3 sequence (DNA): TGTGCCACCAGCATTAATCAGGGTTTAAGCGGGGAGCTGTTTTTT.

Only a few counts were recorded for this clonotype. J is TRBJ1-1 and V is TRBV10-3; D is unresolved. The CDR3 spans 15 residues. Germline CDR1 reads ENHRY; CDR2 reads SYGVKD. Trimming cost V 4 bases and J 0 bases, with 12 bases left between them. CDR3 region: CAISANGRMNTEAFF. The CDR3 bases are TGTGCCATCAGTGCTAATGGCAGAATGAACACTGAAGCTTTCTTT.

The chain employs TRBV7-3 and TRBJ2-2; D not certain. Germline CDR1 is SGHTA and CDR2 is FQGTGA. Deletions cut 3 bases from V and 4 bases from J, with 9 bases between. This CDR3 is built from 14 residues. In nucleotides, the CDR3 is TGTGCCAGCAGCTTGGGCATAACCACCGGGGAGCTGTTTTTT. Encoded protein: CASSLGITTGELFF.

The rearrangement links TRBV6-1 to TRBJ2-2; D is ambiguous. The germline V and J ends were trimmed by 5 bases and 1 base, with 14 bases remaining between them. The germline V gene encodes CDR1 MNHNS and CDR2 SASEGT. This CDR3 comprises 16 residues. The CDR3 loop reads CASSRTGLGNTGELFF. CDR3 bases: TGTGCCAGCAGTCGAACTGGGTTGGGGAACACCGGGGAGCTGTTTTTT.

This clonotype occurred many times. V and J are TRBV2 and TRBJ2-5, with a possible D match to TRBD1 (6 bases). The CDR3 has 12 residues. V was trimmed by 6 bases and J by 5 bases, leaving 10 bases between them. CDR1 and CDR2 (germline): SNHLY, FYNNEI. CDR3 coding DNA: TGTGCCAGCAGCAGGACAGCGGAGACCCAGTACTTC. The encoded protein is CASSRTAETQYF.

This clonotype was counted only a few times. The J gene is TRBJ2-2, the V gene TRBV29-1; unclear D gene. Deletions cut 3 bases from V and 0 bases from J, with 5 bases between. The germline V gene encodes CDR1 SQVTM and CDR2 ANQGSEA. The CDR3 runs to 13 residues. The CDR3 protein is CSVDSANTGELFF. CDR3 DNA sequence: TGCAGCGTTGATTCCGCGAACACCGGGGAGCTGTTTTTT.

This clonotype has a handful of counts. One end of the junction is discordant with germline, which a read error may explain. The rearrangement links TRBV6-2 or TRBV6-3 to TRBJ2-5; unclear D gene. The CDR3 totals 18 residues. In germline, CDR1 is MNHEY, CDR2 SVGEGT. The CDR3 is CASSYSITLETIQEPQYF. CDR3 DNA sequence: TGTGCCAGCAGTTACTCGATAACGCTAGAAACCATCCAAGAGCCCCAGTACTTC.

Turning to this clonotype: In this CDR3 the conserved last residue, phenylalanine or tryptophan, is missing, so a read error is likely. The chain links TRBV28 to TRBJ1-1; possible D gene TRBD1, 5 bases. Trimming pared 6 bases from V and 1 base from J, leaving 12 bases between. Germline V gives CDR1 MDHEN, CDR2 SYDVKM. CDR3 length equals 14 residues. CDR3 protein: CASRPRGKNTEAFL. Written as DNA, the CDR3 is TGTGCCAGCAGACCGAGGGGAAAGAACACTGAAGCTTTCCTT.

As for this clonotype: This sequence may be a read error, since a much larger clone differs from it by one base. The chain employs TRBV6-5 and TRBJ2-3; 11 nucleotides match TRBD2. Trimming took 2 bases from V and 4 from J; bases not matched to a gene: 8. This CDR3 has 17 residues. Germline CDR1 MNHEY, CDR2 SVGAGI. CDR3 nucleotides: TGTGCCAGCAGTTACGGGACTAGCGGCGGCCCCGCAGATACGCAGTATTTT. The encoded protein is CASSYGTSGGPADTQYF.

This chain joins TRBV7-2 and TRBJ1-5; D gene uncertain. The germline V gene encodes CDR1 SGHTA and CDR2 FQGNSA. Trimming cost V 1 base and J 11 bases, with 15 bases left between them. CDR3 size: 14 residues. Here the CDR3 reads CASSLVGLGGAQHF. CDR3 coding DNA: TGTGCCAGCAGCTTAGTAGGATTGGGAGGTGCCCAGCATTTT.

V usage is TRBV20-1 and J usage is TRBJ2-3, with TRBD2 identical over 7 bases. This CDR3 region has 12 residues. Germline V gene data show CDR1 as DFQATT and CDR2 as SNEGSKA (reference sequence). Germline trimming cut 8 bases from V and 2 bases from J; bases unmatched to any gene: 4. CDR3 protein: CSQSGNTDTQYF. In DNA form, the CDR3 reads TGCAGTCAAAGCGGGAACACAGATACGCAGTATTTT.

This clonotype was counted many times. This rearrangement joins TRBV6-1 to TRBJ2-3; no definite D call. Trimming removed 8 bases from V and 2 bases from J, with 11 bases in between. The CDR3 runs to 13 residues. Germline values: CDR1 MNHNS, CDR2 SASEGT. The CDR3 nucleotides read TGTGCCAGCCTCGCCCCCAACACAGATACGCAGTATTTT. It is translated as CASLAPNTDTQYF.

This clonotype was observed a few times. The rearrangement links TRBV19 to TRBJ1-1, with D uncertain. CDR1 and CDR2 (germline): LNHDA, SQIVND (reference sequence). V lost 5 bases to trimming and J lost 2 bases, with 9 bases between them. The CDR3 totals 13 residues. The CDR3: CASSWSSNTEAFF. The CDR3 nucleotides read TGTGCCAGTAGTTGGTCCTCAAACACTGAAGCTTTCTTT.

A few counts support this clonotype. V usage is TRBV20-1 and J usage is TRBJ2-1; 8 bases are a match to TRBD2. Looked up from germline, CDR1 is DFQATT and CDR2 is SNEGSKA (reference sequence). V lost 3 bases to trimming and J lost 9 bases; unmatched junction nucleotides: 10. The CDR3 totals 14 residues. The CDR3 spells CSASDPSGWIEQFF. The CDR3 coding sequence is TGCAGTGCTAGTGATCCTAGCGGGTGGATTGAGCAGTTCTTC.

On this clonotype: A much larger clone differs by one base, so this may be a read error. The CDR3 sequence is CASSFWDSYEQYF. The CDR3 DNA is TGTGCCAGCAGTTTTTGGGATTCCTACGAGCAGTACTTC. V gene TRBV27 combines with J gene TRBJ2-7; D unclear. Deletions cut 3 bases from V and 1 base from J, with 7 bases between. Germline values: CDR1 MNHEY, CDR2 SMNVEV (reference sequence). This CDR3 comprises 13 residues.

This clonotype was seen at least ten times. CDR3 sequence: CATSRDARETQYF. The CDR3 bases are TGTGCCACCAGCAGAGATGCCCGGGAGACCCAGTACTTC. V usage is TRBV15 and J usage is TRBJ2-5; D not resolved. V was trimmed by 0 bases and J by 5 bases, leaving 7 bases between them. The length of the CDR3 is 13 residues. CDR1 is LNHNV and CDR2 is YYDKDF in the germline V gene (reference sequence).

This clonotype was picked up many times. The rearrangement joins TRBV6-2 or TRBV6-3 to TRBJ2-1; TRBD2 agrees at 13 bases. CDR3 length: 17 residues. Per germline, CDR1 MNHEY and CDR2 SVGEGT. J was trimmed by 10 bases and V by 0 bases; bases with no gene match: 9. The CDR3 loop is CASSYSYTSGRADEQFF. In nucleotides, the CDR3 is TGTGCCAGCAGTTACTCCTATACTAGCGGGAGGGCCGACGAGCAGTTCTTC.

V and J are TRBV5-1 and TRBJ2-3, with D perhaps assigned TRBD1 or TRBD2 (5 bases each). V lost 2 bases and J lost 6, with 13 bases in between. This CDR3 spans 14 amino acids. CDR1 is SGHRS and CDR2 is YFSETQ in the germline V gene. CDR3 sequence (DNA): TGCGCCAGCAGCTTCGGGGACCCTTTTGATACGCAGTATTTT. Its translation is CASSFGDPFDTQYF. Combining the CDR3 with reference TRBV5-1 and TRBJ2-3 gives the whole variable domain KAGVTQTPRYLIKTRGQQVTLSCSPISGHRSVSWYQQTPGQGLQFLFEYFSETQRNKGNFPGRFSGRQFSNSRSEMNVSTLELGDSALYLCASSFGDPFDTQYFGPGTRLTVL.